The 20 T cell receptor beta chains below all came from one sample that was sequenced in a study of T cell changes during pregnancy in multiple sclerosis. TCRdb keeps only in-frame clones here, not all; method: immunoSEQ multiplex PCR. The sample yields over 40,000 clones, 80% to 90% seen once. This material consisted of peripheral blood, taken in the first trimester of pregnancy. These receptors were taken from a female donor in good health, enrolled as a control in a pregnancy study.

The J gene is TRBJ2-1, the V gene TRBV10-1, with TRBD2 matching 9 bases. The J segment lost 7 bases and the V segment lost 4 bases, leaving 5 bases of the junction unmatched. Germline lookup yields CDR1 WNHNN and CDR2 SYGVQD (reference sequence). The CDR3 runs to 14 residues. CDR3 DNA sequence: TGCGCCAGCAGTGTTGCGGGAGGGCCTAATGAGCAGTTCTTC. Translated, it gives CASSVAGGPNEQFF.

The chain carries TRBV6-1 and TRBJ2-1, with D possibly being TRBD1 (6 bases). CDR1 is MNHNS and CDR2 is SASEGT in the germline V gene. V was shortened by 1 base and J by 6 bases, with 10 bases between the two germline ends. The CDR3 loop spans 14 amino acids. The CDR3 region has the DNA TGTGCCAGCAGTGAAGGAGAAGGGGGCAATGAGCAGTTCTTC. It codes for CASSEGEGGNEQFF.

V gene TRBV6-6 combines with J gene TRBJ2-7; 7 nucleotides line up with TRBD1. This CDR3 is built from 15 residues. V dropped 5 bases and J dropped 1; count of bases not matched to a gene: 8. CDR1 is MNHNY, CDR2 SVGAGI, per germline (reference sequence). This chain's CDR3 is CASSPRDRNSYEQYF. CDR3 DNA sequence: TGTGCCAGCAGTCCTAGGGACAGAAATTCCTACGAGCAGTACTTC.

The chain is built from TRBV5-1 and TRBJ1-3; no firm D call. CDR3 length equals 14 residues. Trimming cost V 3 bases and J 0 bases, with 7 bases left between them. CDR1 is SGHRS, CDR2 YFSETQ, per germline. The CDR3 nucleotides read TGCGCCAGCAGCTCAGAAGACTCTGGAAACACCATATATTTT. It codes for CASSSEDSGNTIYF.

The rearrangement joins TRBV6-1 to TRBJ1-3, with TRBD1 matching over 7 bases. Germline-derived CDR1 and CDR2 are MNHNS and SASEGT. V trimming: 0 bases; J trimming: 0 bases; junction bases outside the gene matches: 2. The CDR3 loop spans 16 amino acids. Written as DNA, the CDR3 is TGTGCCAGCAGTGAAGCAGGGACAGCCTCTGGAAACACCATATATTTT. This sequence encodes CASSEAGTASGNTIYF.

This rearrangement joins TRBV19 to TRBJ1-5; D is undetermined. V was trimmed by 1 base and J by 0 bases, leaving 7 bases between them. The CDR3 length is 15 residues. Germline CDR1 reads LNHDA; CDR2 reads SQIVND (reference sequence). Here the CDR3 reads CASSIGGASNQPQHF. The CDR3 region has the DNA TGTGCCAGTAGTATAGGAGGAGCTAGCAATCAGCCCCAGCATTTT.

The gene calls are TRBV6-6 and TRBJ2-7; 9 positions agree with TRBD1. Germline V gives CDR1 MNHNY, CDR2 SVGAGI (reference sequence). There are 15 residues in the CDR3. V trimming: 0 bases; J trimming: 2 bases; junction bases outside the gene matches: 2. In DNA form, the CDR3 reads TGTGCCAGCAGTTACTCGGGACAGGGAACCTACGAGCAGTACTTC. Protein product: CASSYSGQGTYEQYF.

The rearrangement joins TRBV20-1 to TRBJ1-2, with D perhaps TRBD1 (6 bases). The CDR3 loop spans 11 amino acids. V lost 2 bases, J lost 5 bases, and 6 bases lay in between. Germline V lookup: CDR1 DFQATT, CDR2 SNEGSKA (reference sequence). Written as DNA, the CDR3 is TGCAGTGCTAGACAGGGGTATGGCTACACCTTC. Its protein is CSARQGYGYTF.

This clone was observed once. This sequence joins TRBV19 and TRBJ2-1; the match to TRBD1 covers 9 bases. Germline loops: CDR1 LNHDA, CDR2 SQIVND (reference sequence). V shed 7 bases and J 7 bases; nucleotides not matched to a gene: 11. The CDR3 spans 15 residues. Written as DNA, the CDR3 is TGTGCCAGTACCCCGGGACAGGGAATCTGGAATGAGCAGTTCTTC. This sequence encodes CASTPGQGIWNEQFF.

This clone was counted once. The chain uses TRBV7-9 and TRBJ1-1, with D uncertain. V lost 1 base to trimming and J lost 1 base, with 7 bases between them. The CDR3 has 14 amino acids. CDR1 is SEHNR and CDR2 is FQNEAQ in the germline V gene (reference sequence). CDR3 DNA: TGTGCCAGCAGCTTAGTACAGTGGAACACTGAAGCTTTCTTT. Its translation is CASSLVQWNTEAFF.

The chain uses TRBV27 and TRBJ2-7, with TRBD2 matching over 8 bases. With V trimmed by 3 bases and J by 3 bases, 4 bases remained unmatched. Per germline, CDR1 MNHEY and CDR2 SMNVEV (reference sequence). The CDR3 totals 14 residues. The CDR3 bases are TGTGCCAGCAGTTTCGGGAGGGGCCACTACGAGCAGTACTTC. This translates into CASSFGRGHYEQYF.

The rearrangement uses TRBV6-6 and TRBJ1-4; tentative D call: TRBD1 (6 bases). This CDR3 contains 15 residues. Trimming pared 3 bases from V and 6 bases from J, leaving 14 bases between. Germline CDR1 is MNHNY and CDR2 is SVGAGI (reference sequence). CDR3 sequence reads: CASSYRQAADEKLFF. DNA of the CDR3: TGTGCCAGCAGTTATCGACAGGCGGCAGATGAAAAACTGTTTTTT.

In its sample, this clone was seen a few times. The chain employs TRBV5-1 and TRBJ1-1; D call uncertain. V was pared by 1 base and J by 1 base, with 8 bases between. Germline assignment: CDR1 SGHRS and CDR2 YFSETQ. The CDR3 has 14 amino acids. CDR3 protein: CASSLNSGNTEAFF. In DNA, the CDR3 is TGCGCCAGCAGCTTGAACAGTGGGAACACTGAAGCTTTCTTT.

The chain carries TRBV6-5 and TRBJ2-7; D might be TRBD2 (5 bases). Trimming took off 4 bases at V and 2 bases at J, with 12 bases between the two ends. The CDR3 runs 14 residues. Germline CDR1 reads MNHEY; CDR2 reads SVGAGI. The CDR3 DNA follows: TGTGCCAGCAGTTCGCTCGGGGAAACCTACGAGCAGTACTTC. It translates to CASSSLGETYEQYF.

This chain links TRBV19 with TRBJ1-2, with D perhaps TRBD1 (5 bases). V dropped 4 bases and J dropped 6 bases, with 21 bases sitting between them. The CDR3 runs 16 residues. From germline, CDR1 is LNHDA and CDR2 SQIVND (reference sequence). The CDR3 is CASSTRRGTLMDGYTF. The CDR3 bases are TGTGCCAGTAGTACGCGGCGGGGGACGTTGATGGATGGCTACACCTTC.

The chain combines TRBV19 with TRBJ2-1; the D gene is possibly TRBD2 (6 bases). Germline V gene sequence: CDR1 LNHDA, CDR2 SQIVND (reference sequence). The CDR3 contains 14 residues. V was clipped by 6 bases and J by 8 bases, with 17 bases between them. The CDR3 DNA reads TGTGCCAGTAGACTAGCCCGAGAACGCGATGAGCAGTTCTTC. This translates into CASRLARERDEQFF.

The rearrangement joins TRBV9 to TRBJ2-7; 9 bases map to TRBD2. The CDR3 sequence is 16 residues long. Germline V gives CDR1 SGDLS, CDR2 YYNGEE. V trimming: 4 bases; J trimming: 5 bases; junction bases outside the gene matches: 13. CDR3 amino acids: CASSYGLSGSRDEQYF. CDR3 DNA: TGTGCCAGCAGCTACGGCCTTAGCGGGAGTAGGGACGAGCAGTACTTC.

The chain recombines TRBV7-9 with TRBJ2-7; 7 bases fit TRBD2. From germline, CDR1 is SEHNR and CDR2 FQNEAQ (reference sequence). V gave up 4 bases and J gave up 7 bases; unmatched junction bases: 10. This CDR3 is built from 14 residues. This chain's CDR3 is CASSSLAVAGEQYF. As DNA, the CDR3 is TGTGCCAGCAGCTCCCTAGCGGTTGCAGGGGAGCAGTACTTC.

This clone was counted only a few times. The genes are TRBV5-1 and TRBJ1-1; D is ambiguous. Germline CDR1 reads SGHRS; CDR2 reads YFSETQ. The CDR3 extends over 13 amino acids. Trimming pared 1 base from V and 1 base from J, leaving 5 bases between. CDR3 region: CASSLWQNTEAFF. DNA of the CDR3: TGCGCCAGCAGCTTGTGGCAGAACACTGAAGCTTTCTTT. The full variable domain, its missing parts supplied by reference TRBV5-1 and TRBJ1-1, is KAGVTQTPRYLIKTRGQQVTLSCSPISGHRSVSWYQQTPGQGLQFLFEYFSETQRNKGNFPGRFSGRQFSNSRSEMNVSTLELGDSALYLCASSLWQNTEAFFGQGTRLTVV.

This rearrangement joins TRBV4-3 to TRBJ1-2; 7 bases fit TRBD1. V was pared by 1 base and J by 8 bases, with 10 bases of the junction left unmatched. The CDR3 sequence is 15 residues long. Germline V gene sequence: CDR1 LGHNA, CDR2 YSLEER. The CDR3: CASSQGPRDRKGYTF. The CDR3 nucleotides are TGCGCCAGCAGCCAAGGTCCTCGGGACAGAAAGGGCTACACCTTC.